These 28 T cell receptor beta chains came from one sample sequenced in a study of blood T cell dynamics during melanoma immunotherapy. Time point indicated: week 3, after first cycle of checkpoint inhibitor. Data came from immunoSEQ multiplex PCR; TCRdb stores just in-frame clones and leaves some out. The sample has more than 4,500 clones, over 75% seen once. The sequences come from blood, collected from a patient treated with checkpoint blockade. The receptors derive from a human donor with melanoma.

The chain is built from TRBV11-2 and TRBJ1-3; 9 bases map to TRBD1. Germline V gives CDR1 SGHAT, CDR2 FQNNGV. CDR3 size: 14 residues. J was trimmed by 4 bases and V by 5 bases; bases with no gene match: 3. The CDR3 DNA reads TGTGCCAGCAGCGGGACAGGGTTAGGAAACACCATATATTTT. This gives the protein CASSGTGLGNTIYF.

The rearrangement links TRBV6-9 to TRBJ2-7, with 10 bases matching TRBD1. The CDR3 is 15 residues long. Looked up from germline, CDR1 is MNHGY and CDR2 is SVAAGI. The junction had 8 bases not matched to a gene; V was cut back by 3 bases and J by 6 bases. The CDR3 is CASSYRRTGGSEQYF. The DNA of the CDR3 is TGTGCCAGCAGTTACCGACGGACAGGGGGATCCGAGCAGTACTTC.

The chain has TRBV27 and TRBJ1-2; TRBD1 might be the D (6 bases). V shed 3 bases and J shed 9 bases, with 14 bases lying between them. CDR3 length: 13 residues. Germline V gives CDR1 MNHEY, CDR2 SMNVEV (reference sequence). This chain's CDR3 is CASSFRGGGSYTF. The CDR3 DNA sequence: TGTGCCAGCAGTTTTCGAGGGGGTGGTAGCTACACCTTC.

In DNA, the CDR3 is TGTGCCAGCAGCACATCGGGACTCAACTACGAGCAGTACTTC. Protein product: CASSTSGLNYEQYF. This chain links TRBV7-9 with TRBJ2-7, with D possibly TRBD2 on 6 matching bases. CDR1 and CDR2 (germline): SEHNR, FQNEAQ (reference sequence). The germline V and J ends were trimmed by 5 bases and 3 bases, with 14 bases remaining between them. This CDR3 is built from 14 residues.

The J gene is TRBJ1-6, the V gene TRBV30; D gene ambiguous. CDR3 length: 12 amino acids. CDR1 is GTSNPN and CDR2 is SVGIG in the germline V gene (reference sequence). Trimming took off 0 bases at V and 10 bases at J, with 7 bases between the two ends. The CDR3 loop is CAWSVQQSPLHF. The CDR3 region has the DNA TGTGCCTGGAGTGTACAGCAGTCACCCCTCCACTTT.

The J gene is TRBJ2-5, the V gene TRBV2, with 8 bases lining up with TRBD2. There are 14 residues in the CDR3. V gave up 6 bases and J gave up 1 base; unmatched junction bases: 4. Germline CDR1 reads SNHLY; CDR2 reads FYNNEI. CDR3 sequence reads: CASRVAGLQETQYF. The CDR3 nucleotides read TGTGCCAGCAGGGTAGCGGGGCTCCAAGAGACCCAGTACTTC.

This clone was seen once. The rearrangement links TRBV27 to TRBJ2-1, with D perhaps TRBD2 (5 bases). The CDR3 covers 16 residues. Per germline, CDR1 MNHEY and CDR2 SMNVEV (reference sequence). V was trimmed by 2 bases and J by 7 bases, leaving 18 bases between them. The CDR3 coding sequence is TGTGCCAGCAGTTTAATATCGGCGGGCCACGGGAATGAGCAGTTCTTC. This encodes CASSLISAGHGNEQFF.

This chain's CDR3 is CASSSWGGARGANVLTF. The CDR3 coding sequence is TGTGCCAGCTCCTCTTGGGGGGGAGCGAGAGGGGCCAACGTCCTGACTTTC. The chain carries TRBV18 and TRBJ2-6; the match to TRBD2 covers 7 bases. Germline V gives CDR1 KGHSH, CDR2 LQKENI. The J segment lost 4 bases and the V segment lost 6 bases, leaving 12 bases of the junction unmatched. This CDR3 region has 17 residues.

The chain couples TRBV19 to TRBJ2-7, with 8 nucleotides matching TRBD2. This CDR3 is 15 amino acids long. The germline V gene has CDR1 LNHDA and CDR2 SQIVND (reference sequence). With V trimmed by 3 bases and J by 3 bases, 7 bases remained unmatched. As DNA, the CDR3 is TGTGCCAGTAGTATTGGGGTAGCGGGACTCTACGAGCAGTACTTC. It is translated as CASSIGVAGLYEQYF.

The V call is TRBV19, the J call TRBJ1-5; no clear D gene. This CDR3 has 17 residues. With 7 bases removed from V and 0 bases from J, the gap between germline ends came to 19 bases. Germline V gives CDR1 LNHDA, CDR2 SQIVND (reference sequence). The CDR3 region is CASTPTLTEFSNQPQHF. The CDR3 nucleotides are TGTGCCAGTACCCCTACGCTCACAGAGTTTAGCAATCAGCCCCAGCATTTT. Filled out from reference TRBV19 and TRBJ1-5, the complete variable domain reads DGGITQSPKYLFRKEGQNVTLSCEQNLNHDAMYWYRQDPGQGLRLIYYSQIVNDFQKGDIAEGYSVSREKKESFPLTVTSAQKNPTAFYLCASTPTLTEFSNQPQHFGDGTRLSIL.

This clone was seen a handful of times. The gene calls are TRBV5-8 and TRBJ1-3; D may be TRBD1 (5 bases). The ends were cut back, 7 bases at V and 1 base at J, with 9 bases in the middle. The CDR3 length is 13 residues. Germline V gene lookup returns CDR1 SGHTS and CDR2 YDEGEE. The CDR3 is CASGTGSGNTIYF. In DNA, the CDR3 is TGTGCCAGCGGGACGGGTTCTGGAAACACCATATATTTT.

The chain uses TRBV18 and TRBJ2-5, with 11 bases fitting TRBD2. J gave up 2 bases and V 3 bases, and 2 bases lay outside the gene matches. This CDR3 comprises 15 residues. CDR1 and CDR2 from the germline V gene are KGHSH and LQKENI. The CDR3 DNA is TGTGCCAGCTCACCGGCTAGCGGGGGGCAAGAGACCCAGTACTTC. Residues: CASSPASGGQETQYF. Combining the CDR3 with reference TRBV18 and TRBJ2-5 gives the whole variable domain NAGVMQNPRHLVRRRGQEARLRCSPMKGHSHVYWYRQLPEEGLKFMVYLQKENIIDESGMPKERFSAEFPKEGPSILRIQQVVRGDSAAYFCASSPASGGQETQYFGPGTRLLVL.

This chain connects TRBV6-1 to TRBJ1-2, with 10 positions matching TRBD1. The CDR3 spans 13 residues. After removal of 10 bases from V and 7 bases from J, the junction contained 9 bases not matched to a gene. CDR1 and CDR2 (germline): MNHNS, SASEGT. CDR3 region: CATGRGQGSGYTF. As DNA, the CDR3 is TGTGCCACTGGGAGGGGACAGGGGTCTGGCTACACCTTC.

The gene calls are TRBV6-5 and TRBJ2-5, with D uncertain. V was clipped by 4 bases and J by 2 bases, with 17 bases between them. This CDR3 has 16 amino acids. CDR1 is MNHEY, CDR2 SVGAGI, per germline. In DNA form, the CDR3 reads TGTGCCAGCAGTTCCCACCGCAGAGAGGTACAAGAGACCCAGTACTTC. Translated: CASSSHRREVQETQYF.

This chain joins TRBV7-3 and TRBJ2-1; possibly TRBD2 for D (5 bases). The CDR3 has 13 residues. V was clipped by 0 bases and J by 12 bases, with 12 bases between them. CDR1 SGHTA and CDR2 FQGTGA come from the germline V gene. The DNA for the CDR3 is TGTGCCAGCAGCTTAACGGGCCCCCGGGGGCAGTTCTTC. It yields the protein CASSLTGPRGQFF.

The J gene is TRBJ1-3, the V gene TRBV5-8; 7 nucleotides agree with TRBD1. The CDR3 runs to 15 residues. Looked up from germline, CDR1 is SGHTS and CDR2 is YDEGEE. J was trimmed by 2 bases and V by 2 bases; bases with no gene match: 4. The CDR3 protein is CASSFYQGAGNTIYF. The CDR3 coding sequence is TGTGCCAGCAGCTTCTACCAGGGGGCTGGAAACACCATATATTTT.

This clone was recorded only once. The V call is TRBV21-1, the J call TRBJ2-6; the D call in the table, TRBD1, was not verified against the DNA. TRBV21-1 is classified as a pseudogene. The CDR3 totals 19 residues. DNA for the CDR3: TGTGCCAGCAGCAGCCACGGGACAGGGGTTTTCTCTGGGGCCAACGTCCTGACTTTC. Amino acid sequence: CASSSHGTGVFSGANVLTF.

V and J are TRBV7-9 and TRBJ1-3; possible D gene TRBD1, 6 bases. The CDR3 spans 15 residues. V was clipped by 5 bases and J by 3 bases, with 14 bases between them. Germline CDR1 and CDR2: SEHNR and FQNEAQ (reference sequence). This CDR3 reads CASSPTGAHGNTIYF. CDR3 sequence (DNA): TGTGCCAGCAGCCCCACGGGGGCTCATGGAAACACCATATATTTT. The entire variable domain, with the rest obtained from reference TRBV7-9 and TRBJ1-3, is as follows: DTGVSQNPRHKITKRGQNVTFRCDPISEHNRLYWYRQTLGQGPEFLTYFQNEAQLEKSRLLSDRFSAERPKGSFSTLEIQRTEQGDSAMYLCASSPTGAHGNTIYFGEGSWLTVV.

This chain links TRBV19 with TRBJ2-7, with D possibly TRBD1 on 7 matching bases. Between the trimmed V and J ends, which lost 5 bases and 5 bases, there was a span of 19 bases. CDR1 and CDR2 from the germline V gene are LNHDA and SQIVND (reference sequence). There are 15 residues in the CDR3. The CDR3 sequence is CASSRPGAGGNEQYF. In DNA form, the CDR3 reads TGTGCCAGTAGTCGGCCGGGGGCAGGGGGGAACGAGCAGTACTTC.

The chain carries TRBV11-3 and TRBJ2-3; TRBD2 might be the D (6 bases). V dropped 5 bases and J dropped 14 bases, with 20 bases sitting between them. The CDR3 extends over 13 amino acids. Germline V gene lookup returns CDR1 SGHNT and CDR2 YENEEA. The CDR3 sequence is CASSQPPSDRRYF. The DNA of the CDR3 is TGTGCCAGCAGCCAACCCCCTAGCGATAGACGGTATTTT.

The J gene is TRBJ2-7, the V gene TRBV2, with D tentatively TRBD1 (6 bases). Looked up from germline, CDR1 is SNHLY and CDR2 is FYNNEI. Trimming pared 8 bases from V and 2 bases from J, leaving 16 bases between. This CDR3 has 14 residues. The CDR3 spells CASRRGTHTYEQYF. CDR3 coding DNA: TGTGCCAGCCGACGAGGGACACACACCTACGAGCAGTACTTC.

V is TRBV6-5 and J is TRBJ2-7; 7 bases fit TRBD2. Germline CDR1 and CDR2: MNHEY and SVGAGI. Unmatched junction bases numbered 9, after V lost 7 bases and J lost 0 bases. The CDR3 extends over 15 amino acids. In DNA, the CDR3 is TGTGCCAGCACCCCAGGGAGGGGCAGCTCCTACGAGCAGTACTTC. Translated, it gives CASTPGRGSSYEQYF.

This chain links TRBV2 with TRBJ1-5; 9 bases map to TRBD1. CDR3 length equals 14 residues. V lost 5 bases, J lost 2 bases, and 1 base stayed unmatched. The V gene's germline CDR1 is SNHLY and CDR2 FYNNEI. This CDR3 reads CASSRTGGNQPQHF. The CDR3 region has the DNA TGTGCCAGCAGTCGGACAGGGGGCAATCAGCCCCAGCATTTT.

This clone was seen just once. The rearrangement joins TRBV16 to TRBJ1-5; 11 bases line up with TRBD1. Looked up from germline, CDR1 is KGHSY and CDR2 is FQNENV. The V gene end was trimmed by 4 bases and the J gene end by 6 bases; junction bases not matched to a gene: 5. This CDR3 is 15 amino acids long. The CDR3 protein is CASSPGQGAIQPQHF. The CDR3 DNA reads as TGTGCCAGCAGCCCTGGACAGGGGGCCATTCAGCCCCAGCATTTT. The full variable domain, rest sourced from reference TRBV16 and TRBJ1-5, is GEEVAQTPKHLVRGEGQKAKLYCAPIKGHSYVFWYQQVLKNEFKFLISFQNENVFDETGMPKERFSAKCLPNSPCSLEIQATKLEDSAVYFCASSPGQGAIQPQHFGDGTRLSIL.

This sequence joins TRBV5-1 and TRBJ2-7; TRBD2 is a possible D gene (6 bases). This CDR3 region has 15 residues. V was trimmed by 0 bases and J by 2 bases, leaving 12 bases between them. In germline, CDR1 is SGHRS, CDR2 YFSETQ. The CDR3 coding sequence is TGCGCCAGCAGCTTGGAACGGGAGCCCACCTACGAGCAGTACTTC. Amino acid sequence: CASSLEREPTYEQYF.

The rearrangement joins TRBV11-2 to TRBJ2-1; possibly TRBD2 for D (6 bases). Germline CDR1 is SGHAT and CDR2 is FQNNGV. This CDR3 comprises 16 residues. V shed 4 bases and J shed 4 bases, with 17 bases lying between them. The CDR3 nucleotides read TGTGCCAGCAGCTACAGCCTAAGGGAGGAGTACAATGAGCAGTTCTTC. Amino acids: CASSYSLREEYNEQFF. Filled out from reference TRBV11-2 and TRBJ2-1, the complete variable domain reads EAGVAQSPRYKIIEKRQSVAFWCNPISGHATLYWYQQILGQGPKLLIQFQNNGVVDDSQLPKDRFSAERLKGVDSTLKIQPAKLEDSAVYLCASSYSLREEYNEQFFGPGTRLTVL.

This clone was recorded once. The rearrangement links TRBV6-5 to TRBJ1-2; no clear D gene. The CDR3 sequence is 13 residues long. Trimming left V 0 bases short and J 3 bases short, with 5 bases between. Germline V gives CDR1 MNHEY, CDR2 SVGAGI. DNA of the CDR3: TGTGCCAGCAGTTACTCTAAGTACTATGGCTACACCTTC. This sequence encodes CASSYSKYYGYTF.

The V and J genes are TRBV30 and TRBJ1-2, with 8 positions matching TRBD1. The V gene end was trimmed by 5 bases and the J gene end by 3 bases; junction bases not matched to a gene: 5. The germline V gene encodes CDR1 GTSNPN and CDR2 SVGIG (reference sequence). The CDR3 is 13 residues long. The DNA of the CDR3 is TGTGCCTGGGACTCAGGGGGCGACTATGGCTACACCTTC. Residues: CAWDSGGDYGYTF.